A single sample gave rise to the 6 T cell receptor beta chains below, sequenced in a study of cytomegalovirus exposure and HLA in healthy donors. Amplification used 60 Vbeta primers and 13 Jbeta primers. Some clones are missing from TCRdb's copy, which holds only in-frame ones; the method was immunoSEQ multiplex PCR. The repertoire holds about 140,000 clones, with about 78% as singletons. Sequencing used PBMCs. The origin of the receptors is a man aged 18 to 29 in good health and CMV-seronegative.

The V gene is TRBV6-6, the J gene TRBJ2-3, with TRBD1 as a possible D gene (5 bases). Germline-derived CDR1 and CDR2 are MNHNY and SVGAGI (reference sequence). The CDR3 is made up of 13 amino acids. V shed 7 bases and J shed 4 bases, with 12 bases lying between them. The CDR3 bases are TGTGCCAGCAACCTCCAGGGCCCAGATACGCAGTATTTT. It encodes CASNLQGPDTQYF.

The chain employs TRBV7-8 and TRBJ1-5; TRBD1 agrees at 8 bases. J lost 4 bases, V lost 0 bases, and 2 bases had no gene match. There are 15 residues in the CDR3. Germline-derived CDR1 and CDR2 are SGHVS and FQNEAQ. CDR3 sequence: CASSLAGTGNQPQHF. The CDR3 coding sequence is TGTGCCAGCAGCTTAGCTGGGACAGGTAATCAGCCCCAGCATTTT.

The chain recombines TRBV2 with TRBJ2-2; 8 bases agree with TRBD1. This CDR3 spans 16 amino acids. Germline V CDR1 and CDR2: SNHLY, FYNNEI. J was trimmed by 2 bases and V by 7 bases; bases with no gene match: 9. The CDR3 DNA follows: TGTGCCAGCACGTCGGGACAGGCACAAAACACCGGGGAGCTGTTTTTT. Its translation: CASTSGQAQNTGELFF.

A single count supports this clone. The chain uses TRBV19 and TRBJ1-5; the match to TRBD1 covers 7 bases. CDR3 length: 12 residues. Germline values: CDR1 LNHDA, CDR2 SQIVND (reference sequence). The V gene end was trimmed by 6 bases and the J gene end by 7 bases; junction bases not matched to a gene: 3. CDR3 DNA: TGTGCCAGTAGAGGGGGCGGCCAGCCCCAGCATTTT. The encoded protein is CASRGGGQPQHF.

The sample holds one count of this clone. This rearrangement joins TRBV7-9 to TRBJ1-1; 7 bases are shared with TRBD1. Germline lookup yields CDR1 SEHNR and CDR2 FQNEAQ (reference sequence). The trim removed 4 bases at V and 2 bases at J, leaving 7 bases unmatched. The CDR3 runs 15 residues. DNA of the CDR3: TGTGCCAGCAGCTCTAGTCGGGACAGAAACACTGAAGCTTTCTTT. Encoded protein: CASSSSRDRNTEAFF.

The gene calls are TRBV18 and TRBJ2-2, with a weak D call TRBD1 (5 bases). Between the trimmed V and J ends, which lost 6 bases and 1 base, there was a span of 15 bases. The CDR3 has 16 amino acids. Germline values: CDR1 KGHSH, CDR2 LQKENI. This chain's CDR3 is CASSRRVDRNTGELFF. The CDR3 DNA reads TGTGCCAGCTCTCGTAGGGTCGACAGGAACACCGGGGAGCTGTTTTTT.